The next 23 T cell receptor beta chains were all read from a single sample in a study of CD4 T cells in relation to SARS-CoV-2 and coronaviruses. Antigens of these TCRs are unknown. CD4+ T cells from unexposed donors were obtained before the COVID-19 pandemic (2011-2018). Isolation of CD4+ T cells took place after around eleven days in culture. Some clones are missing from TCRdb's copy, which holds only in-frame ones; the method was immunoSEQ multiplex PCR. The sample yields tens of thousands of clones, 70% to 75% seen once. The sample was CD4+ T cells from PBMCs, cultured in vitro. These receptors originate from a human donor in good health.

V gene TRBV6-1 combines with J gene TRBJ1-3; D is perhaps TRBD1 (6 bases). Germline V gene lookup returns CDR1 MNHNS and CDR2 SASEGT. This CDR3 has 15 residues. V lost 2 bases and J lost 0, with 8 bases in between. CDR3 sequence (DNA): TGTGCCAGCAGTGAACAGGGGCACTCTGGAAACACCATATATTTT. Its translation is CASSEQGHSGNTIYF.

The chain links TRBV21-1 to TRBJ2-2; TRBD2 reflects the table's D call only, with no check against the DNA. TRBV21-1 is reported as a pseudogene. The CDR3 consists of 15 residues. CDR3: CASSKAGTSSGELFF. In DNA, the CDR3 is TGTGCCAGCAGCAAAGCCGGGACTAGCTCCGGGGAGCTGTTTTTT.

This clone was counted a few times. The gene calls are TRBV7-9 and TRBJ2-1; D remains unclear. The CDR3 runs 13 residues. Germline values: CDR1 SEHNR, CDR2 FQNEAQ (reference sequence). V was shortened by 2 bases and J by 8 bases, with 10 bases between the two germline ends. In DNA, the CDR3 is TGTGCCAGCAGCTTACTGGGTTTTGATGAGCAGTTCTTC. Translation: CASSLLGFDEQFF.

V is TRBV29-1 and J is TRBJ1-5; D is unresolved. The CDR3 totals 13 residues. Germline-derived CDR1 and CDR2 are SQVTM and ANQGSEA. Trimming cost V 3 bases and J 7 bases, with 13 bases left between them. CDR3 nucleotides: TGCAGCGTTGAGGTATCGCAGGACCAGCCCCAGCATTTT. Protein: CSVEVSQDQPQHF.

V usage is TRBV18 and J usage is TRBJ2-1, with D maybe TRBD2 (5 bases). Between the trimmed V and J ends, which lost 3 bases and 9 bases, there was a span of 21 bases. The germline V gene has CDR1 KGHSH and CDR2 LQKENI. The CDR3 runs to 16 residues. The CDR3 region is CASSPNEVTGVGEQFF. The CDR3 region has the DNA TGTGCCAGCTCACCGAACGAAGTAACCGGGGTGGGTGAGCAGTTCTTC.

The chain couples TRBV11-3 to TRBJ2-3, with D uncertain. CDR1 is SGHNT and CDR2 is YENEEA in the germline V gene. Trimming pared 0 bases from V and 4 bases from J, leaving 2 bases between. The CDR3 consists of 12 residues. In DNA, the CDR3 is TGTGCCAGCAGCTTAGAACCAGATACGCAGTATTTT. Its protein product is CASSLEPDTQYF.

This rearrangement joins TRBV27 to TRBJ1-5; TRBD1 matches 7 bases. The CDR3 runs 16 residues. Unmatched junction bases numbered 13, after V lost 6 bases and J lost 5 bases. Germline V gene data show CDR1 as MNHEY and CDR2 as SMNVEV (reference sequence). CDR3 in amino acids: CASRPTGARRYQPQHF. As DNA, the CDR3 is TGTGCCAGCAGGCCAACAGGGGCCCGAAGGTATCAGCCCCAGCATTTT.

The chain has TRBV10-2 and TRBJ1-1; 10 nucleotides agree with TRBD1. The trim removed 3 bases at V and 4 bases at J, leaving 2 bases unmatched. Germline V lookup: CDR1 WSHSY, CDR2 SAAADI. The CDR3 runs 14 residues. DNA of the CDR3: TGCGCCAGCAGTGAAGGGACAGGGGTCACTGAAGCTTTCTTT. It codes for CASSEGTGVTEAFF.

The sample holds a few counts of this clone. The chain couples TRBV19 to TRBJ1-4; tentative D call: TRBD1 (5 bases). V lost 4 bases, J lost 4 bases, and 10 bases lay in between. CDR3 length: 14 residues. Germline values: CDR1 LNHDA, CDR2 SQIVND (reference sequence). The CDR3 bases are TGTGCCAGTAGTAGTTGGGACGGTAATGAAAAACTGTTTTTT. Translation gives CASSSWDGNEKLFF. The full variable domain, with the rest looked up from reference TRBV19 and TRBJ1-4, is DGGITQSPKYLFRKEGQNVTLSCEQNLNHDAMYWYRQDPGQGLRLIYYSQIVNDFQKGDIAEGYSVSREKKESFPLTVTSAQKNPTAFYLCASSSWDGNEKLFFGSGTQLSVL.

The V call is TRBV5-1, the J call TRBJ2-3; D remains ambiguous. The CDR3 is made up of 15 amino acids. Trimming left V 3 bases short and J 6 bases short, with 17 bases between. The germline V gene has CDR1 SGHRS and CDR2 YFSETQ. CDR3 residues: CASSWPNALGDTQYF. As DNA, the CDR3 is TGCGCCAGCAGCTGGCCTAACGCGCTAGGGGATACGCAGTATTTT.

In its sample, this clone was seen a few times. CDR3 sequence: CATSDKENQPQHF. The CDR3 region has the DNA TGTGCCACCAGTGATAAGGAGAATCAGCCCCAGCATTTT. The chain carries TRBV24-1 and TRBJ1-5; D is uncertain. Trimming removed 3 bases from V and 4 bases from J, with 6 bases in between. CDR1 KGHDR and CDR2 SFDVKD come from the germline V gene. The CDR3 is 13 amino acids.

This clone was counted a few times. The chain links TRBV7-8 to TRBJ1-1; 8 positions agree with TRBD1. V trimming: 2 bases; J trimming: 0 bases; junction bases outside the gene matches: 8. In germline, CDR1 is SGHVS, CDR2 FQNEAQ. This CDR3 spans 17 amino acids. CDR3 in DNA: TGTGCCAGCAGCTTAAGATCGGGACAGGTTATGAACACTGAAGCTTTCTTT. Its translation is CASSLRSGQVMNTEAFF.

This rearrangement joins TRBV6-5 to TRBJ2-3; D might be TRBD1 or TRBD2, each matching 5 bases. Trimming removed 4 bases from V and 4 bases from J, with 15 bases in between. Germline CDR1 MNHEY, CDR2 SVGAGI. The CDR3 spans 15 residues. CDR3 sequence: CASSSRRDGPDTQYF. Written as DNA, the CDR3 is TGTGCCAGCAGTTCCCGCCGGGACGGACCAGATACGCAGTATTTT.

The CDR3 region is CASSPGPIVYGYTF. CDR3 nucleotides: TGTGCCAGCAGCCCCGGACCGATAGTCTATGGCTACACCTTC. This chain uses TRBV7-9 with TRBJ1-2; D gene ambiguous. With 5 bases removed from V and 4 bases from J, the gap between germline ends came to 14 bases. The CDR3 consists of 14 residues. Germline values: CDR1 SEHNR, CDR2 FQNEAQ (reference sequence).

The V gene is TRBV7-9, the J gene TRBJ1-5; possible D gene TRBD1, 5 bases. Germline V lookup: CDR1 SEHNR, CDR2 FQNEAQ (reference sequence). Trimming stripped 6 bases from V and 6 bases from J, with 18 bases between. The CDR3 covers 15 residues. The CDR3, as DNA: TGTGCCAGCAGTAGGGACCTCGCTGAGGGTCAGCCCCAGCATTTT. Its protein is CASSRDLAEGQPQHF.

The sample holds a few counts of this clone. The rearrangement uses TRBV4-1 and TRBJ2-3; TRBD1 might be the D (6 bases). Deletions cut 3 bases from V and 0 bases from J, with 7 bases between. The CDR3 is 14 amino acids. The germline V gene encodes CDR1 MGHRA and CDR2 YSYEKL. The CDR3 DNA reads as TGCGCCAGCAGCCAGGGGGCTAGCACAGATACGCAGTATTTT. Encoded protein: CASSQGASTDTQYF.

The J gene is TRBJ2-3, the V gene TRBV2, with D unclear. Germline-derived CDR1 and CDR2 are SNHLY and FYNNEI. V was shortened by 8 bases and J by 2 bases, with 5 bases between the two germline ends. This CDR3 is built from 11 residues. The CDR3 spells CASLTTDTQYF. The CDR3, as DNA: TGTGCCAGCTTGACCACAGATACGCAGTATTTT.

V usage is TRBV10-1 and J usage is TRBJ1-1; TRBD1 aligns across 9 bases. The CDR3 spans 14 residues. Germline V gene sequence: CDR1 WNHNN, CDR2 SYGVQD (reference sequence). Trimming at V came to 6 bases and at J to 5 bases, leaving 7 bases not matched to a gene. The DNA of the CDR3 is TGCGCCAGCAGCGAACTGACAGGGGGGACTGAAGCTTTCTTT. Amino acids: CASSELTGGTEAFF.

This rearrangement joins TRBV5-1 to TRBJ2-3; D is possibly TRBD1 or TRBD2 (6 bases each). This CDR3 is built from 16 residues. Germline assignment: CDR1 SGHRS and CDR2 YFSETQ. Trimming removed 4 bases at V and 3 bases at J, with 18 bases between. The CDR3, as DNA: TGCGCCAGCAGCAATGGCCGGGGGCCTATGACAGATACGCAGTATTTT. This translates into CASSNGRGPMTDTQYF.

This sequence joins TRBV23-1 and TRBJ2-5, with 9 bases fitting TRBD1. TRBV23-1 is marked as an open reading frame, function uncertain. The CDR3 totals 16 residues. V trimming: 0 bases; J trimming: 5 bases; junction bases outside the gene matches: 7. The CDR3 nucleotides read TGCGCCAGCAGTCAATCGCGGGACAGGGCCCGGGAGACCCAGTACTTC. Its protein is CASSQSRDRARETQYF.

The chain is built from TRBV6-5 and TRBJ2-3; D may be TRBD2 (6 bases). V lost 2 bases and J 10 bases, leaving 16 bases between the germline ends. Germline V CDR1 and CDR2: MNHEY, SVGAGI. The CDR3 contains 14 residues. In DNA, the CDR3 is TGTGCCAGCAGTTACGGACTTCAAACGGGGGCGCAGTATTTT. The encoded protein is CASSYGLQTGAQYF.

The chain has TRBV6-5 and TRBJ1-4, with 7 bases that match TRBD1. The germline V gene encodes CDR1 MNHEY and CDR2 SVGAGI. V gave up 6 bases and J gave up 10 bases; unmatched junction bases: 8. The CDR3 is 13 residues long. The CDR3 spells CASRYRQGGKLFF. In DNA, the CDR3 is TGTGCCAGCAGATATCGACAGGGTGGAAAACTGTTTTTT.

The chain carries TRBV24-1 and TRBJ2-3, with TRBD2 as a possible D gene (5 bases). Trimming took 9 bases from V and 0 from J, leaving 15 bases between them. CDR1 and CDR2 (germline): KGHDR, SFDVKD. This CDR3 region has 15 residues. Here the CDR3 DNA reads TGTGCCACCTCTACCGGGATGGGAAGCACAGATACGCAGTATTTT. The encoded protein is CATSTGMGSTDTQYF.